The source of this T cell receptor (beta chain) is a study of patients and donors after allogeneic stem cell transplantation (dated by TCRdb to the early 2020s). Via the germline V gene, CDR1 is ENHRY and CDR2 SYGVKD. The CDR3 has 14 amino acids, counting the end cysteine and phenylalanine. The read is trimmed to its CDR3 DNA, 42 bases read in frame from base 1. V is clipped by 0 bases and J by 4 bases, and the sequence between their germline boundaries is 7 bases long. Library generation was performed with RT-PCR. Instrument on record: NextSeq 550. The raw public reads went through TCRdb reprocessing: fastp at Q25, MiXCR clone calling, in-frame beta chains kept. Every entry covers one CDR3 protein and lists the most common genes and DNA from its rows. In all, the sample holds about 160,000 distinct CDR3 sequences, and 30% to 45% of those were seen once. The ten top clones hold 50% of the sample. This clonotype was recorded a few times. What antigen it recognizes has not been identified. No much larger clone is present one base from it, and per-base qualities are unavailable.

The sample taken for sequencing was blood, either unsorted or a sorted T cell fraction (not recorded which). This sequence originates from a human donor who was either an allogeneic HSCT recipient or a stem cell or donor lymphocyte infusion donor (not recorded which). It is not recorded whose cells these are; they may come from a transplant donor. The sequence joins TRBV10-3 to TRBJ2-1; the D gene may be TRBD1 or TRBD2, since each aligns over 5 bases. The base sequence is TGTGCCATCAGTGAGTCGAGGGGATACAATGAGCAGTTCTTC. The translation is CAISESRGYNEQFF.